The 30 T cell receptor beta chains listed next were all sequenced from one sample in a study of blood T cell repertoires in COVID-19. The table came from immunoSEQ multiplex PCR; TCRdb's copy has only in-frame clones and leaves some out. The sample yields roughly 250,000 clones, around 86% seen once. The sequenced sample consisted of PBMCs or T cells enriched from blood (not recorded which). These receptors were obtained from a woman in her 50s who had recovered from COVID-19.

The V and J genes are TRBV11-3 and TRBJ2-3; the match to TRBD2 covers 7 bases. CDR1 is SGHNT and CDR2 is YENEEA in the germline V gene. V trimming: 3 bases; J trimming: 3 bases; junction bases outside the gene matches: 6. The CDR3 has 15 residues. CDR3 sequence: CASSFAGERTDTQYF. In DNA form, the CDR3 reads TGTGCCAGCAGCTTCGCGGGAGAAAGGACAGATACGCAGTATTTT.

Only a few counts were recorded for this clone. Here the CDR3 reads CASSVVSDTQEAFF. The CDR3 DNA is TGTGCCAGCAGCGTAGTCTCGGACACCCAAGAAGCTTTCTTT. J is TRBJ1-1 and V is TRBV9; weak D call: TRBD1 (5 bases). This CDR3 has 14 amino acids. Per germline, CDR1 SGDLS and CDR2 YYNGEE. Trimming stripped 0 bases from V and 8 bases from J, with 14 bases between.

The J gene is TRBJ2-1, the V gene TRBV2; no clear D. V lost 6 bases and J 6 bases, leaving 6 bases between the germline ends. Germline V gene sequence: CDR1 SNHLY, CDR2 FYNNEI. The CDR3 length is 11 residues. CDR3 DNA sequence: TGTGCCAGCAGATATAGCAATGAGCAGTTCTTC. This sequence encodes CASRYSNEQFF.

The chain joins TRBV7-9 to TRBJ1-2; D unclear. Germline CDR1 SEHNR, CDR2 FQNEAQ (reference sequence). The CDR3 has 12 amino acids. V lost 2 bases and J lost 8, with 9 bases in between. The CDR3 here is CASSLRGAGYTF. The CDR3 DNA is TGTGCCAGCAGCTTACGGGGTGCCGGCTACACCTTC.

This chain uses TRBV7-2 with TRBJ2-1, with 7 bases lining up with TRBD2. Germline trimming cut 3 bases from V and 4 bases from J; bases unmatched to any gene: 6. Germline CDR1 is SGHTA and CDR2 is FQGNSA. The CDR3 extends over 15 amino acids. CDR3 coding DNA: TGTGCCAGCAGCTTTCGTGGGACTAAGTACAATGAGCAGTTCTTC. The encoded protein is CASSFRGTKYNEQFF.

The J gene is TRBJ2-7, the V gene TRBV6-5; 10 bases are shared with TRBD1. With V trimmed by 9 bases and J by 6 bases, 8 bases remained unmatched. Per the germline V gene, CDR1 is MNHEY and CDR2 is SVGAGI. The CDR3 has 13 amino acids. The CDR3 DNA is TGTGCCAGTTCGGGACAGGGGATGTCCGAGCAGTACTTC. The encoded protein is CASSGQGMSEQYF.

The CDR3 region has the DNA TGCAGTGCTAGTCTGGGCGGGGGTCTCAATGAGCAGTTCTTC. Translation gives CSASLGGGLNEQFF. The chain recombines TRBV20-1 with TRBJ2-1; 7 bases map to TRBD2. Germline loops: CDR1 DFQATT, CDR2 SNEGSKA (reference sequence). This CDR3 region has 14 residues. V dropped 3 bases and J dropped 6; count of bases not matched to a gene: 8.

J is TRBJ1-5 and V is TRBV4-2; D might be TRBD1 (5 bases). The germline V and J ends were trimmed by 1 base and 7 bases, with 17 bases remaining between them. The CDR3 consists of 16 residues. Germline CDR1 reads LGHNA; CDR2 reads YNFKEQ. CDR3 DNA: TGTGCCAGCAGCCAAGTGGGTGCCAGGGAGGAACAGCCCCAGCATTTT. Protein product: CASSQVGAREEQPQHF.

The V gene is TRBV28, the J gene TRBJ2-7; no clear D. Trimming stripped 4 bases from V and 3 bases from J, with 4 bases between. The CDR3 extends over 11 amino acids. CDR1 and CDR2 from the germline V gene are MDHEN and SYDVKM. CDR3 loop: CASSSFYEQYF. The CDR3 DNA reads as TGTGCCAGCAGTTCCTTCTACGAGCAGTACTTC.

V gene TRBV10-3 combines with J gene TRBJ2-7, with a weak D call TRBD2 (5 bases). This CDR3 is built from 12 residues. V lost 8 bases, J lost 6 bases, and 14 bases lay in between. Germline values: CDR1 ENHRY, CDR2 SYGVKD. CDR3 sequence reads: CAIGGPTREQYF. Written as DNA, the CDR3 is TGTGCCATCGGCGGGCCAACTCGCGAGCAGTACTTC.

The J gene is TRBJ2-7, the V gene TRBV2; possible D gene TRBD2, 6 bases. Germline V CDR1 and CDR2: SNHLY, FYNNEI. There are 14 residues in the CDR3. The V gene lost 5 bases and the J gene lost 1 base, with 12 bases spanning the gap. CDR3 sequence reads: CASSWSGQSYEQYF. CDR3 nucleotide sequence: TGTGCCAGCAGTTGGAGCGGGCAGTCCTACGAGCAGTACTTC.

The rearrangement uses TRBV7-2 and TRBJ2-7, with a possible D match to TRBD2 (5 bases). The V gene's germline CDR1 is SGHTA and CDR2 FQGNSA. Between the trimmed V and J ends, which lost 6 bases and 4 bases, there was a span of 10 bases. The CDR3 sequence is 12 residues long. CDR3 in DNA: TGTGCCAGCAGACTCGGGGAGTACGAGCAGTACTTC. Encoded protein: CASRLGEYEQYF.

The V gene is TRBV5-4, the J gene TRBJ1-6; 9 bases match TRBD1. CDR1 and CDR2 from the germline V gene are SGHNT and YYREEE (reference sequence). V lost 5 bases and J lost 7; bases outside the gene matches: 4. The CDR3 runs 14 residues. The CDR3 loop reads CASSTGTGNSPLHF. For the CDR3, the DNA is TGTGCCAGCAGTACCGGGACAGGGAATTCACCCCTCCACTTT.

The chain is built from TRBV30 and TRBJ1-5; D not certain. Germline V lookup: CDR1 GTSNPN, CDR2 SVGIG (reference sequence). The CDR3 is 13 residues long. V was clipped by 2 bases and J by 6 bases, with 11 bases between them. CDR3 loop: CAWSYQEGQPQHF. The CDR3 coding sequence is TGTGCCTGGAGTTACCAGGAGGGTCAGCCCCAGCATTTT.

This clone was counted a single time. This chain links TRBV5-1 with TRBJ2-3; maybe TRBD2 (5 bases). The V gene's germline CDR1 is SGHRS and CDR2 YFSETQ. The CDR3 is made up of 14 amino acids. The V end was cut by 8 bases, the J end by 2 bases, with 15 bases between. CDR3 DNA: TGCGCCAGTAATAGTGGGGAGCTCACAGATACGCAGTATTTT. Residues: CASNSGELTDTQYF.

CDR3 residues: CASSDGRLGLTDTQYF. The CDR3 coding sequence is TGTGCCAGCAGTGACGGGCGCCTAGGACTCACAGATACGCAGTATTTT. The genes are TRBV6-4 and TRBJ2-3; possible D gene TRBD2, 5 bases. Germline V gives CDR1 MRHNA, CDR2 SNTAGT. V was cut by 2 bases and J by 2 bases, with 14 bases left in between. This CDR3 spans 16 amino acids.

The chain recombines TRBV5-1 with TRBJ1-4; D is perhaps TRBD1 (5 bases). This CDR3 spans 15 amino acids. Trimming removed 5 bases at V and 0 bases at J, with 11 bases between. Germline V gene lookup returns CDR1 SGHRS and CDR2 YFSETQ. CDR3 nucleotide sequence: TGCGCCAGCAGGGCTACAGGAGCAACTAATGAAAAACTGTTTTTT. Translation: CASRATGATNEKLFF.

The chain combines TRBV21-1 with TRBJ2-7; TRBD2 reflects the table's D call only, with no check against the DNA. TRBV21-1 is designated a pseudogene. The CDR3 extends over 18 amino acids. CDR3 nucleotide sequence: TGTGCCAGCAGCAAAGCTCCTCCGTGGGGGCGGGAGGATTACGAGCAGTACTTC. Residues: CASSKAPPWGREDYEQYF.

The chain uses TRBV5-1 and TRBJ2-3, with D possibly being TRBD1 (8 bases). This CDR3 contains 16 residues. V shed 4 bases and J shed 0 bases, with 15 bases lying between them. Germline V gene sequence: CDR1 SGHRS, CDR2 YFSETQ. The CDR3 region is CASSVSGTGSTDTQYF. In DNA form, the CDR3 reads TGCGCCAGCAGCGTAAGCGGGACAGGCAGCACAGATACGCAGTATTTT.

This chain joins TRBV7-9 and TRBJ1-6; 8 bases match TRBD1. V shed 5 bases, J shed 7 bases, and the junction held 4 bases outside the gene matches. Germline CDR1 reads SEHNR; CDR2 reads FQNEAQ (reference sequence). This CDR3 is 14 amino acids long. The CDR3 region is CASSRTGGNSPLHF. CDR3 DNA: TGTGCCAGCAGCCGAACAGGGGGGAATTCACCCCTCCACTTT.

The chain employs TRBV15 and TRBJ1-3, with D unresolved. The CDR3 runs to 17 residues. V lost 0 bases and J lost 0, with 12 bases in between. Germline V CDR1 and CDR2: LNHNV, YYDKDF (reference sequence). CDR3 DNA: TGTGCCACCAGCAGAGATCCGATGCGGAGCTCTGGAAACACCATATATTTT. This sequence encodes CATSRDPMRSSGNTIYF.

V gene TRBV7-9 combines with J gene TRBJ1-4, with D unclear. Germline CDR1 SEHNR, CDR2 FQNEAQ (reference sequence). The ends were cut back, 3 bases at V and 5 bases at J, with 19 bases in the middle. CDR3 length: 17 residues. For the CDR3, the DNA is TGTGCCAGCAGCTTCTTTAATGTCGTCAGAAGAAATGAAAAACTGTTTTTT. This translates into CASSFFNVVRRNEKLFF.

The rearrangement uses TRBV6-1 and TRBJ2-1; D might be TRBD1 (5 bases). The V end was cut by 11 bases, the J end by 0 bases, with 11 bases between. Looked up from germline, CDR1 is MNHNS and CDR2 is SASEGT. The CDR3 has 13 amino acids. The CDR3 nucleotides read TGTGCCGGACAAGCAAGCTCCTACAATGAGCAGTTCTTC. Amino acid sequence: CAGQASSYNEQFF.

The chain has TRBV28 and TRBJ2-7; 7 bases align to TRBD2. The CDR3 is 13 residues long. Looked up from germline, CDR1 is MDHEN and CDR2 is SYDVKM. Losses at the gene ends were 4 bases for V and 3 bases for J; bases not matched to a gene: 3. Here the CDR3 DNA reads TGTGCCAGCAGTTGGGGGGGTAACTACGAGCAGTACTTC. This gives the protein CASSWGGNYEQYF.

This sequence joins TRBV11-2 and TRBJ1-1; possible D gene TRBD1, 6 bases. The CDR3 totals 17 residues. Germline values: CDR1 SGHAT, CDR2 FQNNGV. Trimming took 3 bases from V and 2 from J, leaving 19 bases between them. The CDR3 DNA reads as TGTGCCAGCAGCTTCCTTAGATTGACAGGTCGCAACACTGAAGCTTTCTTT. Protein product: CASSFLRLTGRNTEAFF.

The rearrangement joins TRBV4-3 to TRBJ2-1; TRBD2 matches at 8 bases. This CDR3 is built from 16 residues. Trimming removed 0 bases from V and 4 bases from J; junction bases left unmatched: 5. Germline assignment: CDR1 LGHNA and CDR2 YSLEER. Here the CDR3 reads CASSQDLSGSYNEQFF. The CDR3, as DNA: TGCGCCAGCAGCCAAGATTTGAGCGGGAGTTACAATGAGCAGTTCTTC.

This chain joins TRBV28 and TRBJ2-1; 9 nucleotides match TRBD2. The CDR3 contains 18 residues. Germline trimming cut 6 bases from V and 1 base from J; bases unmatched to any gene: 13. Germline CDR1 is MDHEN and CDR2 is SYDVKM. The CDR3: CASSQYPQLAGSYNEQFF. For the CDR3, the DNA is TGTGCCAGCAGCCAATATCCGCAGCTAGCGGGGTCCTACAATGAGCAGTTCTTC.

This sequence joins TRBV28 and TRBJ1-2, with D maybe TRBD1 (6 bases). The germline V and J ends were trimmed by 5 bases and 2 bases, with 12 bases remaining between them. The V gene's germline CDR1 is MDHEN and CDR2 SYDVKM. There are 14 residues in the CDR3. DNA for the CDR3: TGTGCCAGCAGTCGGACAGTCCTCAACTATGGCTACACCTTC. Its translation is CASSRTVLNYGYTF.

This chain joins TRBV3-1 (or the pseudogene TRBV3-2) and TRBJ1-1, with D uncertain. Germline CDR1 is LGHDT and CDR2 is YNNKEL (reference sequence). The CDR3 has 13 amino acids. Trimming pared 0 bases from V and 7 bases from J, leaving 9 bases between. CDR3 bases: TGTGCCAGCAGCCAAGAGTGGCCCAGTGAAGCTTTCTTT. Translating it yields CASSQEWPSEAFF.

This chain uses TRBV21-1 with TRBJ2-7; TRBD2 is taken as the D call from the table, unchecked against the DNA. TRBV21-1 is a pseudogene. CDR3 length: 17 amino acids. This CDR3 reads CASSKVTSGLVQYEQYF. CDR3 coding DNA: TGTGCCAGCAGCAAAGTCACTTCGGGACTCGTACAATACGAGCAGTACTTC.